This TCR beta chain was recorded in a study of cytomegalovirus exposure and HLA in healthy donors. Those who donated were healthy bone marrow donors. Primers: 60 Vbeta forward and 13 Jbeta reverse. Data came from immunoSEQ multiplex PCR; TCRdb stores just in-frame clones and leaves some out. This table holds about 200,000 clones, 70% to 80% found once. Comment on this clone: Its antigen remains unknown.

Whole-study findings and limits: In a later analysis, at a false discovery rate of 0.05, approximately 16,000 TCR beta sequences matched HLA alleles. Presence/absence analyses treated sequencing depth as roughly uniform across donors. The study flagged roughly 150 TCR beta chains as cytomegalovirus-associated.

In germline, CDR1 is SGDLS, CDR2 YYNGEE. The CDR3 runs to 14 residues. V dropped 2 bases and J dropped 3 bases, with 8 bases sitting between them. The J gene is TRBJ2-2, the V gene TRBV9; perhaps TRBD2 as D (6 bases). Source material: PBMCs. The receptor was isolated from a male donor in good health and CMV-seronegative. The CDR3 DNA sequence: TGTGCCAGCAGCGTGGAGGGTTACACCGGGGAGCTGTTTTTT. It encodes CASSVEGYTGELFF.